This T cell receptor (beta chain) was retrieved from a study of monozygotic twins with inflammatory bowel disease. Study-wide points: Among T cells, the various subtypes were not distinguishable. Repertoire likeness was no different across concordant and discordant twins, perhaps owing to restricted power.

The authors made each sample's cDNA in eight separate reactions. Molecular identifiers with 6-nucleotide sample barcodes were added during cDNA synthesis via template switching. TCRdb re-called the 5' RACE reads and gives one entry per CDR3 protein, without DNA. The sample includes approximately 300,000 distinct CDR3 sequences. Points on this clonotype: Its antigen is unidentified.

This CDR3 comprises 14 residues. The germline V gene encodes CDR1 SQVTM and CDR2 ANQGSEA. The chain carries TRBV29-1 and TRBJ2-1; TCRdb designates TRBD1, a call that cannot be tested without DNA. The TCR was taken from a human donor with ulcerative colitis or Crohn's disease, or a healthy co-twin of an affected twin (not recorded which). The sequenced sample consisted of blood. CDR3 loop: CSAGRGRGYNEQFF.